The rows below give T cell receptor beta chains drawn from one sample of a study of technical replicates of blood from a few donors. The repertoire was sequenced with immunoSEQ multiplex PCR; TCRdb's copy has only in-frame clones and lacks some. The profile covers 65,000 to 85,000 clones, with around nine tenths appearing a single time and roughly 0.25% taken by the ten largest. The source material was T cells isolated from PBMCs. These receptors were collected from a human donor in good health. CDR3s include the opening cysteine and the closing phenylalanine or tryptophan. The D gene is left open where the match is weak. Size values are once, few and many counts, or a class for expanded clones, and some rows have none.

- | TRBJ2-1 | TRBV4-1 | - | TGCGCCAGCAGCCGGGACATCTACAATGAGCAGTTCTTC | CASSRDIYNEQFF
- | TRBJ2-5 | TRBV5-6 | TRBD2 | TGTGCCAGCACCTGGGGACTAGTAAGAGAGACCCAGTACTTC | CASTWGLVRETQYF
- | TRBJ1-4 | TRBV21-1 | - | TGTGCCAGCAGCAAAGACTCCGGGACAGAGGCTCCCGCAACTAATGAAAAACTGTTTTTT | CASSKDSGTEAPATNEKLFF
- | TRBJ2-2 | TRBV28 | - | TGTGCCAGCAGCAACAGGGCAGCCGGGGAGCTGTTTTTT | CASSNRAAGELFF
- | TRBJ1-4 | TRBV19 | - | TGTGCCAGTCTAGAGGAGTCTAATGAAAAACTGTTTTTT | CASLEESNEKLFF
- | TRBJ2-1 | TRBV7-9 | TRBD1 | TGTGCCAGCAGCGGGCCACAGGGGGACCATGAGCAGTTCTTC | CASSGPQGDHEQFF
- | TRBJ2-3 | TRBV15 | TRBD1 | TGTGCCACCAGCAGAGCCCGGGACAGGGGCCCAGATACGCAGTATTTT | CATSRARDRGPDTQYF
- | TRBJ1-3 | TRBV6-1 | - | TGTGCCAGCAGTGACCCCAGGGGAATCGGAAACACCATATATTTT | CASSDPRGIGNTIYF
- | TRBJ2-1 | TRBV7-8 | - | TGTGCCAGCAGCTTAGGCCCCAGGGTTAGCTCCTACAATGAGCAGTTCTTC | CASSLGPRVSSYNEQFF
- | TRBJ1-3 | TRBV21-1 | - | TGTGCCAGCGGCACCATGTACACCATATATTTT | CASGTMYTIYF
- | TRBJ2-2 | TRBV30 | - | TGTGCCTCTCTACAGGGTCCCGGGGAGCTGTTTTTT | CASLQGPGELFF
- | TRBJ1-3 | TRBV9 | - | TGTGCCAGCAGCGTAGGGCTAGGTGACACCATATATTTT | CASSVGLGDTIYF
- | TRBJ1-1 | TRBV6-5 | TRBD1 | TGTGCCAGCTCTGACAGGGGCAGCACTGAAGCTTTCTTT | CASSDRGSTEAFF
- | TRBJ1-4 | TRBV10-1 | - | TGCGCCAGCAGTGAAGGTGGGGGCATTGAAAAACTGTTTTTT | CASSEGGGIEKLFF
- | TRBJ2-5 | TRBV5-4 | - | TGTGCCAGCAGCTTCGGAGACCCGGCGGAGACCCAGTACTTC | CASSFGDPAETQYF
- | TRBJ2-7 | TRBV6-1 | - | TGTGCCAGCAGCCCGGCTAGAGGGGAGCAGTACTTC | CASSPARGEQYF
- | TRBJ1-2 | TRBV6-1 | - | TGTGCCAGCAGTGCAGGGTTCGGCTATGGCTACACCTTC | CASSAGFGYGYTF
- | TRBJ2-7 | TRBV28 | TRBD1 | TGTGCCAGCAGTTACGTAGGGACAGGGGCGCCCTACGAGCAGTACTTC | CASSYVGTGAPYEQYF
- | TRBJ1-1 | TRBV7-2 | - | TGTGCCAGCAGCTTATTCTCGAACACTGAAGCTTTCTTT | CASSLFSNTEAFF
once | TRBJ2-5 | TRBV5-4 | - | TGTGCCAGCAGCCGGGCCGCGGGGGAGACCCAGTACTTC | CASSRAAGETQYF
- | TRBJ2-7 | TRBV5-4 | TRBD2 | TGTGCCAGCAGCTCCACTAGCGGGAGGCTCTACGAGCAGTACTTC | CASSSTSGRLYEQYF
- | TRBJ2-3 | TRBV7-3 | TRBD2 | TGTGCCAGCAGCCCTAGCGGGGGGGCCTACGATACGCAGTATTTT | CASSPSGGAYDTQYF
- | TRBJ2-1 | TRBV5-1 | - | TGCGCCAGCAGCGTGGAAGGGGGCTCCTACAATGAGCAGTTCTTC | CASSVEGGSYNEQFF
once | TRBJ1-1 | TRBV5-4 | TRBD1 | TGTGCCAGCAGCTTGTTTAGGACAGGAGAGTCTGAAGCTTTCTTT | CASSLFRTGESEAFF
- | TRBJ2-7 | TRBV7-3 | TRBD1 | TGTGCCAGCAGCCAAGAGACAAGGGGGCGAGGCGAGCAGTACTTC | CASSQETRGRGEQYF
few | TRBJ1-5 | TRBV30 | TRBD1 | TGTGCCTGGGGGACAGACAATCAGCCCCAGCATTTT | CAWGTDNQPQHF
- | TRBJ2-1 | TRBV29-1 | TRBD1 | TGCAGCGCCGACAGGGGGAATACAAATGAGCAGTTCTTC | CSADRGNTNEQFF
- | TRBJ2-5 | TRBV7-8 | - | TGTGCCAGCAGCTTGAGTCGGGGGTCGGAGACCCAGTACTTC | CASSLSRGSETQYF